The present T cell receptor beta chain was sequenced within a study of patients and donors after allogeneic stem cell transplantation. V dropped 5 bases and J dropped 1 base, with 21 bases sitting between them. This CDR3 has 18 residues. In germline, CDR1 is SGHAT, CDR2 FQNNGV. TCRdb re-analysed the RT-PCR reads in MiXCR, keeping a single row per CDR3 protein. The sample yields 70,000 or so distinct CDR3 sequences, around 27% seen once. This clonotype has more than one count but fewer than ten. The chain uses TRBV11-2 and TRBJ1-5; D might be TRBD1 (5 bases). This receptor was identified in a human donor who was either an allogeneic HSCT recipient or a stem cell or donor lymphocyte infusion donor (not recorded which). It is not recorded whose cells these are; they may come from a transplant donor. The sample was blood, either unsorted or a sorted T cell fraction (not recorded which). The CDR3 here is CASSLPGVILRSNQPQHF. In DNA form, the CDR3 reads TGTGCCAGCAGCCTGCCGGGGGTGATTCTGCGAAGCAATCAGCCCCAGCATTTT.